These 3 T cell receptor beta chains originate from one sample sequenced in a study of T cells after yellow fever vaccination. TCRdb reanalysed the 5' RACE reads using MiXCR and keeps one entry per CDR3 protein. The data contain 100,000 to 150,000 distinct CDR3 sequences, about 7% of them singletons. The sequenced sample was CD4+ T cells sorted from PBMCs, obtained approximately 11 days after the first yellow fever vaccination. The receptors come from a man between 18 and 29 years old who received the YFV17D yellow fever vaccine.

Ten or more counts support this clonotype. The V and J genes are TRBV18 and TRBJ1-1; 7 nucleotides agree with TRBD1. CDR1 is KGHSH and CDR2 is LQKENI in the germline V gene. V lost 4 bases, J lost 1 base, and 0 bases stayed unmatched. The CDR3 length is 13 residues. DNA of the CDR3: TGTGCCAGCTCACAGGGGGCGAACACTGAAGCTTTCTTT. This translates into CASSQGANTEAFF. The entire variable domain, with the rest obtained from reference TRBV18 and TRBJ1-1, is as follows: NAGVMQNPRHLVRRRGQEARLRCSPMKGHSHVYWYRQLPEEGLKFMVYLQKENIIDESGMPKERFSAEFPKEGPSILRIQQVVRGDSAAYFCASSQGANTEAFFGQGTRLTVV.

This clonotype has at least ten counts. This rearrangement joins TRBV27 to TRBJ1-6; D might be TRBD1 (6 bases). Germline-derived CDR1 and CDR2 are MNHEY and SMNVEV (reference sequence). V was pared by 5 bases and J by 10 bases, with 21 bases between. This CDR3 is 16 amino acids long. The CDR3 spells CASSPTWVGGRSPLHF. The CDR3 nucleotides are TGTGCCAGCAGTCCGACGTGGGTTGGGGGGCGCTCACCCCTCCACTTT.

As DNA, the CDR3 is TGTGCCAGCAGCGGTCCTGGGGCCAACGTCCTGACTTTC. Translated: CASSGPGANVLTF. The J gene is TRBJ2-6, the V gene TRBV25-1, with D uncertain. Germline CDR1 MGHDK, CDR2 SYGVNS. CDR3 length equals 13 residues. V lost 6 bases and J lost 2, with 5 bases in between.